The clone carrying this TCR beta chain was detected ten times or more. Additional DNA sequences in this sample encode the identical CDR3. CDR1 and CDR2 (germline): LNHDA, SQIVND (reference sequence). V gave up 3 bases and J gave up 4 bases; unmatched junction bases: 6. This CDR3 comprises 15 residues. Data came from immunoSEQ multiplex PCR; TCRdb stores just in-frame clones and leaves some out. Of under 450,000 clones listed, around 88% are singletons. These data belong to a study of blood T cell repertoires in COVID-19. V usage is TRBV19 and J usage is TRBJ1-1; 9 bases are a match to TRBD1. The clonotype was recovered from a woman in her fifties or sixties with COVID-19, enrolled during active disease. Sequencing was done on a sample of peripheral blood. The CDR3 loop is CASSMGQGFGTEAFF. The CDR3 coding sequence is TGTGCCAGTAGTATGGGACAGGGATTCGGCACTGAAGCTTTCTTT.